The 18 T cell receptor beta chains in this list originate from one sample, sequenced in a study of T cells in Graves' hyperthyroidism and ophthalmopathy. Template material for amplifying TCR beta CDR3 regions consisted of RNA transcripts. HTBI primers were the set used in a first-round RT-PCR of the TCR CDR3. Each CDR3 protein is one row after TCRdb ran MiXCR on the multiplex PCR reads. The table has fewer than 650,000 distinct CDR3 sequences, approximately 49% seen once. What was sequenced was peripheral blood or thyroid tissue (not recorded which). Receptor source: an adult woman with Graves' disease, either hyperthyroidism or ophthalmopathy (not recorded which).

This chain uses TRBV7-9 with TRBJ2-5, with unresolved D. V lost 5 bases, J lost 5 bases, and 15 bases lay in between. This CDR3 contains 14 residues. Germline CDR1 reads SEHNR; CDR2 reads FQNEAQ (reference sequence). For the CDR3, the DNA is TGTGCCAGCAGCCCTTTGGGTCACCGGGAGACCCAGTACTTC. It encodes CASSPLGHRETQYF.

CDR3 protein: CASSLGPARNNQPQHF. DNA of the CDR3: TGTGCCAGCAGTTTGGGCCCGGCTCGCAACAATCAGCCCCAGCATTTT. The chain combines TRBV25-1 with TRBJ1-5; D gene uncertain. V shed 5 bases and J shed 3 bases, with 17 bases lying between them. CDR3 length equals 16 residues. CDR1 is MGHDK, CDR2 SYGVNS, per germline.

The chain links TRBV12-3 or TRBV12-4 to TRBJ1-1, with TRBD1 identical over 8 bases. This CDR3 contains 14 residues. The J segment lost 5 bases and the V segment lost 1 base, leaving 3 bases of the junction unmatched. The CDR3 is CASSLEQGGTEAFF. The DNA for the CDR3 is TGTGCCAGCAGTTTAGAACAGGGGGGAACTGAAGCTTTCTTT.

The chain couples TRBV5-4 to TRBJ1-3, with D uncertain. Trimming cost V 3 bases and J 0 bases, with 13 bases left between them. Germline-derived CDR1 and CDR2 are SGHNT and YYREEE (reference sequence). The CDR3 consists of 16 residues. The CDR3 reads CASSSGRLDSGNTIYF. The CDR3 bases are TGTGCCAGCAGCTCCGGTAGGCTGGACTCTGGAAACACCATATATTTT.

The chain combines TRBV30 with TRBJ2-5; D is unresolved. The CDR3 is 12 amino acids. Trimming pared 1 base from V and 4 bases from J, leaving 7 bases between. Germline loops: CDR1 GTSNPN, CDR2 SVGIG (reference sequence). The CDR3 region is CAWSALGETQYF. CDR3 sequence (DNA): TGTGCCTGGAGTGCTCTCGGAGAGACCCAGTACTTC.

The V gene is TRBV19, the J gene TRBJ1-3; maybe TRBD1 (5 bases). Germline assignment: CDR1 LNHDA and CDR2 SQIVND (reference sequence). The CDR3 is 14 amino acids. The germline V and J ends were trimmed by 5 bases and 4 bases, with 12 bases remaining between them. CDR3 sequence reads: CASSRPGQGNTIYF. The CDR3 DNA follows: TGTGCCAGTAGTCGTCCAGGGCAAGGAAACACCATATATTTT.

V gene TRBV20-1 combines with J gene TRBJ2-5; D remains unclear. V lost 5 bases and J lost 2, with 9 bases in between. The germline V gene has CDR1 DFQATT and CDR2 SNEGSKA (reference sequence). CDR3 size: 12 residues. As DNA, the CDR3 is TGCAGTGCTCCGGTGATTCAAGAGACCCAGTACTTC. This encodes CSAPVIQETQYF.

This clonotype was recorded many times. This chain connects TRBV29-1 to TRBJ2-7; D is unclear. The CDR3 contains 14 residues. Germline V gives CDR1 SQVTM, CDR2 ANQGSEA. V shed 0 bases and J shed 0 bases, with 9 bases lying between them. CDR3 amino acids: CSVEDPFTSYEQYF. Written as DNA, the CDR3 is TGCAGCGTTGAAGACCCTTTTACCTCCTACGAGCAGTACTTC.

J is TRBJ1-2 and V is TRBV29-1; TRBD1 matches at 10 bases. CDR1 SQVTM and CDR2 ANQGSEA come from the germline V gene. V lost 7 bases and J lost 5; bases outside the gene matches: 7. The CDR3 sequence is 13 residues long. CDR3 amino acids: CSAAGTGDYGYTF. CDR3 nucleotide sequence: TGCAGCGCAGCCGGGACAGGGGATTATGGCTACACCTTC.

This clonotype was counted ten times or more. The rearrangement links TRBV29-1 to TRBJ2-5; tentative D call: TRBD1 (6 bases). CDR1 and CDR2 (germline): SQVTM, ANQGSEA. V shed 4 bases and J shed 3 bases, with 12 bases lying between them. CDR3 length: 13 amino acids. The CDR3 here is CSVGTGREETQYF. CDR3 in DNA: TGCAGCGTTGGTACAGGGAGAGAAGAGACCCAGTACTTC.

This clonotype was observed many times. The gene calls are TRBV2 and TRBJ2-7; D is unresolved. CDR1 is SNHLY and CDR2 is FYNNEI in the germline V gene. CDR3 size: 14 residues. Trimming pared 4 bases from V and 0 bases from J, leaving 10 bases between. DNA of the CDR3: TGTGCCAGCAGTGGGAGTGAGCGCTCCTACGAGCAGTACTTC. Its translation is CASSGSERSYEQYF.

This clonotype was observed many times. The genes are TRBV29-1 and TRBJ2-6; D call uncertain. Trimming cost V 4 bases and J 0 bases, with 1 base left between them. CDR3 length: 12 amino acids. The germline V gene encodes CDR1 SQVTM and CDR2 ANQGSEA. CDR3 sequence (DNA): TGCAGCGTTGCCTCTGGGGCCAACGTCCTGACTTTC. This encodes CSVASGANVLTF.

This clonotype was counted between two and nine times. This sequence joins TRBV7-9 and TRBJ1-2, with a weak D call TRBD1 (6 bases). Trimming took 5 bases from V and 7 from J, leaving 11 bases between them. Looked up from germline, CDR1 is SEHNR and CDR2 is FQNEAQ (reference sequence). The CDR3 is 12 residues long. The CDR3 spells CASSTNRVGYTF. Written as DNA, the CDR3 is TGTGCCAGCAGCACAAACAGGGTTGGCTACACCTTC.

This rearrangement joins TRBV2 to TRBJ1-6; no clear D. Germline V gene sequence: CDR1 SNHLY, CDR2 FYNNEI. The V and J ends lost 0 bases and 10 bases respectively, with 13 bases between them. The CDR3 consists of 15 residues. CDR3 sequence: CASSEAIRARSPLHF. CDR3 bases: TGTGCCAGCAGTGAAGCTATAAGGGCCCGATCACCCCTCCACTTT.

This clonotype was found many times. The chain couples TRBV5-1 to TRBJ2-7; D possibly uses TRBD1 or TRBD2 (5 bases each). Germline V gene sequence: CDR1 SGHRS, CDR2 YFSETQ. The CDR3 loop spans 15 amino acids. Between the trimmed V and J ends, which lost 3 bases and 6 bases, there was a span of 19 bases. Here the CDR3 DNA reads TGCGCCAGCAGCTATACGGGACCAACCTTGAGCGAGCAGTACTTC. Its protein product is CASSYTGPTLSEQYF.

This clonotype has only a few counts. The rearrangement joins TRBV5-6 to TRBJ2-7; 7 bases are a match to TRBD2. J was trimmed by 2 bases and V by 0 bases; bases with no gene match: 2. This CDR3 contains 14 residues. The V gene's germline CDR1 is SGHDT and CDR2 YYEEEE. Here the CDR3 reads CASSLGLAPYEQYF. The CDR3 nucleotides read TGTGCCAGCAGCTTGGGACTAGCCCCCTACGAGCAGTACTTC. Using reference TRBV5-6 and TRBJ2-7 for the parts outside the CDR3, the full variable domain is DAGVTQSPTHLIKTRGQQVTLRCSPKSGHDTVSWYQQALGQGPQFIFQYYEEEERQRGNFPDRFSGHQFPNYSSELNVNALLLGDSALYLCASSLGLAPYEQYFGPGTRLTVT.

This CDR3 reads CARFGILGTEAFF. DNA for the CDR3: TGTGCTAGGTTTGGGATTCTAGGGACTGAAGCTTTCTTT. The V gene is TRBV25-1, the J gene TRBJ1-1; D unresolved. This CDR3 has 13 amino acids. CDR1 and CDR2 (germline): MGHDK, SYGVNS.

Comments on this clonotype: A much larger clone differs from this one at a single base, so this may be a read error. The V and J genes are TRBV7-2 and TRBJ2-2, with a possible D match to TRBD2 (6 bases). Germline lookup yields CDR1 SGHTA and CDR2 FQGNSA. CDR3 length: 14 amino acids. CDR3 loop: CASSRDHNTGGLFF. The CDR3 bases are TGTGCCAGCAGCCGGGACCACAACACCGGGGGGCTGTTTTTT. Full variable domain (rest looked up from reference TRBV7-2 and TRBJ2-2): GAGVSQSPSNKVTEKGKDVELRCDPISGHTALYWYRQSLGQGLEFLIYFQGNSAPDKSGLPSDRFSAERTGGSVSTLTIQRTQQEDSAVYLCASSRDHNTGGLFFGEGSRLTVL.